The 2 T cell receptor beta chains below all came from one sample that was sequenced in a study of T cell responses to AZD1222 COVID-19 vaccine. This table comes from immunoSEQ multiplex PCR, and its TCRdb copy is limited to in-frame clones, with some not included. The sample lists about 18,000 clones, roughly 81% occurring once. The specimen was peripheral blood, collected 28 days after the second AZD1222 dose. Source of these receptors: an adult who received the AZD1222 COVID-19 vaccine.

The CDR3 nucleotides are TGTGCCAGCAGCTTCGACTTCTATGGCTACACCTTC. The encoded protein is CASSFDFYGYTF. This rearrangement joins TRBV7-9 to TRBJ1-2; D not certain. There are 12 residues in the CDR3. V was clipped by 3 bases and J by 4 bases, with 6 bases between them. Germline V gene lookup returns CDR1 SEHNR and CDR2 FQNEAQ (reference sequence).

The chain joins TRBV7-2 to TRBJ2-3; TRBD1 or TRBD2 may be the D gene (5 bases each). In germline, CDR1 is SGHTA, CDR2 FQGNSA. The CDR3 covers 13 residues. Trimming left V 3 bases short and J 4 bases short, with 8 bases between. CDR3 loop: CASSFRGPDTQYF. The CDR3 DNA sequence: TGTGCCAGCAGCTTTCGGGGCCCAGATACGCAGTATTTT.